This TCR beta chain was documented in a study of cytomegalovirus exposure and HLA in healthy donors. Study-wide results and limits: Later on, an analysis tied around 17,000 TCR beta sequences to HLA alleles at 0.05 false discovery rate. What a later analysis reportedly showed was that an Asian-associated ancestry cluster had fewer N-insertions than the roughly 700-donor mean.

The CDR3 is 16 residues long. Germline CDR1 SGHTA, CDR2 FQGNSA. The V segment lost 4 bases and the J segment 2 bases; nucleotides outside the gene matches: 10. The PCR contained 60 Vbeta and 13 Jbeta primers. Only in-frame clones appear in the TCRdb table, and some are missing; sequencing was by immunoSEQ multiplex PCR. The data contain about 160,000 clones, around 80% of them singletons. Worth noting for this clone: No antigen is known for it.

The TCR sequence derives from a man aged 18 to 30 in good health and CMV-seropositive. The sequencing sample was made of PBMCs. The chain combines TRBV7-2 with TRBJ1-2, with TRBD1 identical over 7 bases. The chain's CDR3 is CASSSHPPTGNYGYTF. As DNA, the CDR3 is TGTGCCAGCAGCTCACATCCACCGACAGGGAACTATGGCTACACCTTC.